A few counts support the clone carrying this T cell receptor beta chain. Its antigen is unidentified. This CDR3 comprises 14 residues. V was clipped by 0 bases and J by 0 bases, with 6 bases between them. Germline CDR1 reads MNHEY; CDR2 reads SVGAGI. These data originate in a study of cytomegalovirus exposure and HLA in healthy donors. Study-level findings and limits: Common viral pathogens seemed to be connected with several of the most significant clusters, according to a later analysis. A later analysis found most CMV-associated TCR beta chains apparently HLA-restricted.

A multiplex PCR was run with 60 Vbeta primers and 13 Jbeta primers. TCRdb's copy holds only in-frame clones and misses some; the assay was immunoSEQ multiplex PCR. This sample has around 110,000 clones, with 70% to 75% found just once. This receptor was obtained from a woman younger than 35 in good health and CMV-seronegative. Specimen: PBMCs. The chain uses TRBV6-5 and TRBJ2-7; D is possibly TRBD2 (5 bases). CDR3 loop: CASSYSGNSYEQYF. In DNA, the CDR3 is TGTGCCAGCAGTTACTCCGGGAACTCCTACGAGCAGTACTTC.